This TCR beta chain was obtained from a study of cytomegalovirus exposure and HLA in healthy donors. Trimming shortened V by 5 bases and J by 2 bases, and 13 bases separated the two germline ends. This CDR3 has 14 amino acids. Germline V gene lookup returns CDR1 MRHNA and CDR2 SNTAGT. The primer mix had 60 Vbeta and 13 Jbeta primers. Using immunoSEQ multiplex PCR, the repertoire was profiled, and TCRdb retains in-frame clones only, with some absent. Counted here are 140,000 to 150,000 clones, about 80% occurring once; the ten biggest clones make up approximately 13%. The TCR was taken from a man aged 35 to 55 in good health and CMV-seropositive. Sequenced material: PBMCs. The chain joins TRBV6-4 to TRBJ2-7, with D possibly TRBD1 on 5 matching bases. In DNA form, the CDR3 reads TGTGCCAGCAGTTACGACGACAGCGCCTACGAGCAGTACTTC. Translation gives CASSYDDSAYEQYF.